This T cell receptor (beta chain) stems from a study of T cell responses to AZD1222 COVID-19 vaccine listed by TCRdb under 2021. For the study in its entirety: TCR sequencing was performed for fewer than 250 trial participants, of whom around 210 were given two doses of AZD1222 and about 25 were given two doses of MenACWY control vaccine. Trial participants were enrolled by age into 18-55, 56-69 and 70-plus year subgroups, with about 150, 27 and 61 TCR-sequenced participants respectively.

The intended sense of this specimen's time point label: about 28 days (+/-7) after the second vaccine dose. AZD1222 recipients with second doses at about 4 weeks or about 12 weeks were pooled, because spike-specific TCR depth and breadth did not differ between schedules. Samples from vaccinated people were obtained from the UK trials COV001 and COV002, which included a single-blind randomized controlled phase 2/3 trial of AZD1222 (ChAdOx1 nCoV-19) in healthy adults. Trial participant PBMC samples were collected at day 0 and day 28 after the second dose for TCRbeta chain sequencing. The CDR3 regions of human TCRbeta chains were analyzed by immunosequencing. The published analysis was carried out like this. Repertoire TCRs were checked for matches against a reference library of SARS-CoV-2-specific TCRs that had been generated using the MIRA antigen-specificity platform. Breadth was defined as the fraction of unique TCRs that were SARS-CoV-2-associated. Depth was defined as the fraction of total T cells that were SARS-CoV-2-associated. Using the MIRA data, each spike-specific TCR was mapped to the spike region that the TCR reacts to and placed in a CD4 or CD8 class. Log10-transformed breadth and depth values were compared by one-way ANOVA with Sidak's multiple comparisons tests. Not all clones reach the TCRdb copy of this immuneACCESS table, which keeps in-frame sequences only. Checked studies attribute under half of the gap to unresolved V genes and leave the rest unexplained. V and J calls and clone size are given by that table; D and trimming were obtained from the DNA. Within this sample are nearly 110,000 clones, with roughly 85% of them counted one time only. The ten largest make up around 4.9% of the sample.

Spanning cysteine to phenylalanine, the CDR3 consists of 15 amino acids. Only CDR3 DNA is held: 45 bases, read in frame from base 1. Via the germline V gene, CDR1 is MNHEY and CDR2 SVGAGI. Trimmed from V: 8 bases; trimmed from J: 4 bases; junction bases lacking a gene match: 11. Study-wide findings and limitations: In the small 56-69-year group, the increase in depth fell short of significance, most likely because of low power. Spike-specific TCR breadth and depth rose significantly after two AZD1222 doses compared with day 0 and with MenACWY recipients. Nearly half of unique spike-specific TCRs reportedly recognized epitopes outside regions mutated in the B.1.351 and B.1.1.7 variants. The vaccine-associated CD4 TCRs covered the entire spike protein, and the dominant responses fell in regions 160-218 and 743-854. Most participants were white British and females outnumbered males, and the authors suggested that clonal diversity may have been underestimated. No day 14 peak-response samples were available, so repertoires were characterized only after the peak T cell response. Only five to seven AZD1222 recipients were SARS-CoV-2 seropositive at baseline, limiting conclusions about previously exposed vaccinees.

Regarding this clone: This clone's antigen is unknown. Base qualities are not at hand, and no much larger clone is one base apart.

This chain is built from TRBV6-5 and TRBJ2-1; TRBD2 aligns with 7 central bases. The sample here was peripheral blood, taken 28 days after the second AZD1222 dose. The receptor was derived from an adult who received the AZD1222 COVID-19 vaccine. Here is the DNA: TGTGCCAGCTCCGAATCGGAACTAGCGTACAATGAGCAGTTCTTC. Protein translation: CASSESELAYNEQFF.